These 24 T cell receptor beta chains were all obtained from the same sample, sequenced in a study of molecular identifiers for immune sequencing clone quantification. TCRdb re-called the PCR reads with MiXCR, one entry per CDR3 protein. Of some 320,000 distinct CDR3 sequences listed, about a fifth are singletons. Material: naive CD8+ T cells from blood, with Jurkat cell RNA spiked in. Subset given: FACS-sorted CD8+CD4-CCR7+CD45RA+ naive T cells. These receptors were obtained from a human donor in good health. Some libraries in this study had Jurkat cell RNA spiked in.

Concerning this clonotype: A much bigger clone sits one base away, suggesting this may be a read error. This chain connects TRBV6-5 to TRBJ2-7; D remains unclear. Germline CDR1 is MNHEY and CDR2 is SVGAGI. The CDR3 extends over 12 amino acids. CDR3 loop: CASGDIPLERYF. CDR3 coding DNA: TGTGCCAGCGGCGACATCCCCCTCGAGCGGTACTTC.

This clonotype was observed many times. V gene TRBV4-3 combines with J gene TRBJ2-1; D possibly uses TRBD1 or TRBD2 (5 bases each). The germline CDR1 and CDR2 sequences are LGHNA and YSLEER. Between the trimmed V and J ends, which lost 0 bases and 4 bases, there was a span of 10 bases. The length of the CDR3 is 15 residues. CDR3 nucleotide sequence: TGCGCCAGCAGCCAAGATCAGGGAGTATACAATGAGCAGTTCTTC. Its protein is CASSQDQGVYNEQFF.

The chain links TRBV2 to TRBJ1-4; TRBD1 aligns across 8 bases. Germline lookup yields CDR1 SNHLY and CDR2 FYNNEI. The CDR3 is 21 residues long. With V trimmed by 3 bases and J by 7 bases, 25 bases remained unmatched. CDR3 nucleotides: TGTGCCAGCAGTGACCCCGGAAATTCGGTCAGGGGGCGGTCAGCTAGTGAAAAACTGTTTTTT. Amino acid sequence: CASSDPGNSVRGRSASEKLFF.

The sample holds many counts of this clonotype. The rearrangement links TRBV6-1 to TRBJ2-7, with D possibly matching TRBD1 (6 bases). Per germline, CDR1 MNHNS and CDR2 SASEGT. The CDR3 has 13 amino acids. The V gene lost 6 bases and the J gene lost 2 bases, with 11 bases spanning the gap. CDR3 DNA: TGTGCCAGCAGAGACGCAGGGGCCTACGAGCAGTACTTC. Its translation: CASRDAGAYEQYF.

This clonotype turned up a few times. This chain joins TRBV13 and TRBJ1-5; D not resolved. The CDR3 runs 15 residues. The germline V gene encodes CDR1 PRHDT and CDR2 FYEKMQ (reference sequence). Trimming left V 0 bases short and J 1 base short, with 7 bases between. The CDR3 protein is CASSLGAGSNQPQHF. The CDR3 nucleotides read TGTGCCAGCAGCTTAGGGGCGGGAAGCAATCAGCCCCAGCATTTT.

This clonotype was picked up a small number of times. The rearrangement uses TRBV12-3 or TRBV12-4 and TRBJ1-5, with TRBD1 as a possible D gene (6 bases). Trimming took 6 bases from V and 4 from J, leaving 16 bases between them. This CDR3 region has 15 residues. The CDR3 sequence: CASSPGHIGNQPQHF. The CDR3 DNA follows: TGTGCCAGCAGCCCGGGACATATAGGAAATCAGCCCCAGCATTTT.

This clonotype was observed many times. Here the CDR3 DNA reads TGTGCCAGCAGCGTAGGGGACTGGATGACGGATACGCAGTATTTT. Protein: CASSVGDWMTDTQYF. The chain joins TRBV9 to TRBJ2-3, with a weak D call TRBD2 (6 bases). This CDR3 has 15 residues. The V end lost 0 bases, the J end lost 6 bases, and 14 bases lay between the germline ends. Germline CDR1 reads SGDLS; CDR2 reads YYNGEE.

This clonotype was counted only a few times. CDR3 sequence reads: CASSILTGQAEEKLFF. CDR3 in DNA: TGTGCCAGTAGTATATTGACCGGCCAGGCGGAAGAAAAACTGTTTTTT. This chain uses TRBV19 with TRBJ1-4; D not resolved. There are 16 residues in the CDR3. V shed 2 bases and J shed 8 bases, with 18 bases lying between them. Germline values: CDR1 LNHDA, CDR2 SQIVND (reference sequence).

This clonotype was recorded at least ten times. The rearrangement uses TRBV7-9 and TRBJ1-4; D is unresolved. The CDR3 has 15 amino acids. The germline gives CDR1 SEHNR, CDR2 FQNEAQ (reference sequence). V was clipped by 1 base and J by 4 bases, with 10 bases between them. In nucleotides, the CDR3 is TGTGCCAGCAGCTTAGGAACGACGGGTAATGAAAAACTGTTTTTT. This translates into CASSLGTTGNEKLFF. The full variable domain, in which reference TRBV7-9 and TRBJ1-4 provide the parts outside the CDR3, is DTGVSQNPRHKITKRGQNVTFRCDPISEHNRLYWYRQTLGQGPEFLTYFQNEAQLEKSRLLSDRFSAERPKGSFSTLEIQRTEQGDSAMYLCASSLGTTGNEKLFFGSGTQLSVL.

There are many counts of this clonotype. The gene calls are TRBV5-6 and TRBJ2-7, with TRBD1 matching over 7 bases. The CDR3 is made up of 13 amino acids. After removal of 2 bases from V and 4 bases from J, the junction contained 3 bases not matched to a gene. Germline CDR1 SGHDT, CDR2 YYEEEE. In DNA form, the CDR3 reads TGTGCCAGCAGCTTTGGCAGGGGGTACGAGCAGTACTTC. This codes for CASSFGRGYEQYF.

The rearrangement joins TRBV29-1 to TRBJ1-2; the D gene is possibly TRBD1 (6 bases). The germline CDR1 and CDR2 sequences are SQVTM and ANQGSEA. V was shortened by 3 bases and J by 8 bases, with 13 bases between the two germline ends. There are 12 residues in the CDR3. CDR3 sequence reads: CSVDAGARGYTF. CDR3 nucleotide sequence: TGCAGCGTTGATGCGGGGGCGCGGGGCTACACCTTC.

This clonotype came up a few times. The V call is TRBV20-1, the J call TRBJ2-7; TRBD1 matches at 7 bases. CDR1 and CDR2 from the germline V gene are DFQATT and SNEGSKA (reference sequence). The CDR3 has 13 residues. With V trimmed by 6 bases and J by 6 bases, 11 bases remained unmatched. CDR3 DNA: TGCAGTGCCACGACAGGGTCTTCGGTCGAGCAGTACTTC. Protein: CSATTGSSVEQYF.

This clonotype was recorded at least ten times. V is TRBV5-5 and J is TRBJ1-1, with D unclear. With 5 bases removed from V and 8 bases from J, the gap between germline ends came to 16 bases. CDR3 size: 13 residues. Germline CDR1 and CDR2: SGHKS and YYEKEE (reference sequence). CDR3 in amino acids: CASSYPPALEAFF. CDR3 coding DNA: TGTGCCAGCAGTTATCCCCCAGCCTTAGAAGCTTTCTTT.

The sample holds a few counts of this clonotype. V usage is TRBV9 and J usage is TRBJ2-7; 7 positions match TRBD1. J was trimmed by 0 bases and V by 4 bases; bases with no gene match: 7. Germline V gene sequence: CDR1 SGDLS, CDR2 YYNGEE. This CDR3 spans 15 amino acids. CDR3 in DNA: TGTGCCAGCAGCCTTTTTGGGACAGACTCCTACGAGCAGTACTTC. Translating it yields CASSLFGTDSYEQYF.

This clonotype was counted at least ten times. The V call is TRBV28, the J call TRBJ2-7; a possible D gene is TRBD1 (6 bases). V was pared by 2 bases and J by 2 bases, with 16 bases between. The CDR3 runs to 16 residues. Germline assignment: CDR1 MDHEN and CDR2 SYDVKM. CDR3 nucleotide sequence: TGTGCCAGCAGTTTAGAGCCCAGGACAGCCACCTACGAGCAGTACTTC. This translates into CASSLEPRTATYEQYF.

For this clonotype: A much larger clone lies a single base off, so this may be a read error. The conserved phenylalanine or tryptophan is not found at the CDR3 terminus, so this likely reflects a read error. The chain employs TRBV4-2 and TRBJ2-2, with a possible D match to TRBD1 (5 bases). Trimming removed 5 bases at V and 4 bases at J, with 11 bases between. Germline V CDR1 and CDR2: LGHNA, YNFKEQ. The CDR3 is 14 amino acids. The CDR3 DNA follows: TGTGCCAGCAGCGTGGCAGGGCCCACCGGGGAGCTGTTTTCT. This translates into CASSVAGPTGELFS.

The chain links TRBV7-2 to TRBJ2-3; a weak D match, TRBD1 (6 bases). CDR3 length: 16 residues. V gave up 6 bases and J gave up 2 bases, with 18 bases separating them. The germline gives CDR1 SGHTA, CDR2 FQGNSA. The CDR3 nucleotides read TGTGCCAGCAGTCTGACAGGAGCGCCTCCCACAGATACGCAGTATTTT. Its translation is CASSLTGAPPTDTQYF.

This clonotype showed up many times. The genes are TRBV19 and TRBJ2-7, with D tentatively TRBD2 (5 bases). The CDR3 extends over 13 amino acids. Germline assignment: CDR1 LNHDA and CDR2 SQIVND (reference sequence). The V end was cut by 10 bases, the J end by 5 bases, with 18 bases between. The CDR3 region is CATSLTFGNEQYF. The CDR3, as DNA: TGTGCCACCTCTCTCACGTTCGGGAACGAGCAGTACTTC.

This clonotype was seen a few times. V and J are TRBV12-3 or TRBV12-4 and TRBJ2-1; the D is unclear. This CDR3 comprises 12 residues. Between the trimmed V and J ends, which lost 2 bases and 10 bases, there was a span of 9 bases. The CDR3 DNA is TGTGCCAGCAGTTTACCTGCGGCAGAGCAGTTCTTC. It is translated as CASSLPAAEQFF.

This clonotype was counted many times. The chain joins TRBV28 to TRBJ1-1; 7 nucleotides align to TRBD1. CDR3 length: 14 residues. V dropped 3 bases and J dropped 4; count of bases not matched to a gene: 5. The germline V gene has CDR1 MDHEN and CDR2 SYDVKM. CDR3 protein: CASSLVRGRTEAFF. The CDR3 coding sequence is TGTGCCAGCAGTTTGGTTAGGGGGCGCACTGAAGCTTTCTTT. The entire variable domain, with the rest obtained from reference TRBV28 and TRBJ1-1, is as follows: DVKVTQSSRYLVKRTGEKVFLECVQDMDHENMFWYRQDPGLGLRLIYFSYDVKMKEKGDIPEGYSVSREKKERFSLILESASTNQTSMYLCASSLVRGRTEAFFGQGTRLTVV.

This clonotype was picked up a small number of times. The junction departs from the called germline gene at one end, perhaps through a read error. This sequence joins TRBV20-1 and TRBJ2-7, with 7 positions matching TRBD1. CDR1 is DFQATT, CDR2 SNEGSKA, per germline (reference sequence). The length of the CDR3 is 13 residues. CDR3 sequence: CSARGTVNAEQYF. The CDR3 DNA is TGCAGTGCCAGAGGGACAGTTAACGCCGAGCAGTACTTC.

This chain connects TRBV5-6 to TRBJ2-7; 12 nucleotides line up with TRBD2. CDR1 SGHDT and CDR2 YYEEEE come from the germline V gene. The CDR3 covers 12 residues. J lost 12 bases, V lost 4 bases, and 5 bases had no gene match. The CDR3 coding sequence is TGTGCCAGCAGCAGAACTAGCGGGGGGTGGTACTTC. Translating gives CASSRTSGGWYF.

This clonotype was counted only a few times. The chain employs TRBV9 and TRBJ2-1; 10 nucleotides line up with TRBD2. J lost 7 bases, V lost 0 bases, and 10 bases had no gene match. This CDR3 has 17 amino acids. The germline gives CDR1 SGDLS, CDR2 YYNGEE. CDR3 region: CASSVVGLAGVSNEQFF. DNA of the CDR3: TGTGCCAGCAGCGTAGTTGGGCTAGCGGGAGTGAGTAATGAGCAGTTCTTC.

This clonotype came up once. V gene TRBV20-1 combines with J gene TRBJ2-7, with 7 bases fitting TRBD2. The germline gives CDR1 DFQATT, CDR2 SNEGSKA (reference sequence). The CDR3 sequence is 14 residues long. V gave up 6 bases and J gave up 2 bases; unmatched junction bases: 10. CDR3 protein: CSARRGTTTYEQYF. The CDR3 DNA reads TGCAGTGCCCGTCGCGGGACTACAACCTACGAGCAGTACTTC.